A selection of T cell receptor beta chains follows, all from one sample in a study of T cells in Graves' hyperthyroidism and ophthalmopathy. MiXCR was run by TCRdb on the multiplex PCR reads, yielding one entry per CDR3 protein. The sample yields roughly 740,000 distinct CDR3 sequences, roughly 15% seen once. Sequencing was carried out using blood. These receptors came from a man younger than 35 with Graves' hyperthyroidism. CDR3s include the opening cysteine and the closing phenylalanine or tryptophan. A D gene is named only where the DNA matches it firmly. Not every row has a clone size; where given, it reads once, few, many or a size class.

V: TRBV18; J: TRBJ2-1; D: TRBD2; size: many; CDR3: CASSPVTSDLGEQFF
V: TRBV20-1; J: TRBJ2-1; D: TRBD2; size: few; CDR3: CSARASSGLAGNEQFF
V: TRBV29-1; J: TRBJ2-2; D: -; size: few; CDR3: CSVVGVNTGELFF
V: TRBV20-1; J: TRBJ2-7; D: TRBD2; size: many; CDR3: CSARQGLAGVEQYF
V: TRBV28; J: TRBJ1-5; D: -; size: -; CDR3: CASSLFGGRYQPQHF
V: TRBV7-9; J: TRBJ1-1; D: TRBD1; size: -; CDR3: CASSHNRGGTEAFF
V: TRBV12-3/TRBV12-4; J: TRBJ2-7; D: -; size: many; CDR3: CASSDDTFEQYF
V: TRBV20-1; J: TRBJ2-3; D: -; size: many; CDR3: CSASPGRLRHTQYF
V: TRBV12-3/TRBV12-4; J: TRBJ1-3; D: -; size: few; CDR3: CASRGDRNTIYF
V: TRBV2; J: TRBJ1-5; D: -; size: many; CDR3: CASSESQGVQPQHF
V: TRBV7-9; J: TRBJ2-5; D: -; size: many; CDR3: CASSLVGVREETQYF
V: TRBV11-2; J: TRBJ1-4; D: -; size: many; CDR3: CASKPTAELNEKLFF
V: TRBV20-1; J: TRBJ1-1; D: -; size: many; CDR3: CSTAKGVVAFF
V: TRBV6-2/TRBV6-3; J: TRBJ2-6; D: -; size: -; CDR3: CVSKRQSSGANVLTF
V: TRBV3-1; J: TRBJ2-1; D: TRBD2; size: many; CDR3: CASSLAGRPNEQFF
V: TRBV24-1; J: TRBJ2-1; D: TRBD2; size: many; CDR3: CATSDSQLAGAYNEQFF
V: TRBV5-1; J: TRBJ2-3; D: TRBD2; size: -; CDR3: CASSQPGGPHTQYF
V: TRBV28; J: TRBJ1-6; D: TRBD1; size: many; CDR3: CASSYTGADNSPLHF
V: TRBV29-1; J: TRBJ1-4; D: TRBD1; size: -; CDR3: CSVGTGGEKLFF
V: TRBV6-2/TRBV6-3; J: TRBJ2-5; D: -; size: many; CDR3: CASSYYGPGAQYF
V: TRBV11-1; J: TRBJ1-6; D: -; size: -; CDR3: CASSLLAENSPLHF
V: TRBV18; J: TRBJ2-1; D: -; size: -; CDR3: CASSPRLATGYNEQFF
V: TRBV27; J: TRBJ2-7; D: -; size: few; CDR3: CASSLTYRDLQYF
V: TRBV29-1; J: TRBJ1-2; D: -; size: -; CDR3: CSVEDRGQGSNGYTF
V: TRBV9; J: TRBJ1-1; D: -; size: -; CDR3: CASSVDQAGTEAFF
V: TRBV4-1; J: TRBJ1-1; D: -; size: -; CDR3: CASLPIPGMNTEAFF
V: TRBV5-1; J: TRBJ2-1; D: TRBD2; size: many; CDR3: CASSLGLAGRGEQFF
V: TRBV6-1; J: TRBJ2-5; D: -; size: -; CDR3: CASSLRDGETQYF
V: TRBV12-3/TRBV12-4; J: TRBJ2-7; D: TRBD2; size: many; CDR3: CASSLAGGLVEQYF
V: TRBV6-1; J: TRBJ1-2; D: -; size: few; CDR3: CASSEEGGFGNYGYTF
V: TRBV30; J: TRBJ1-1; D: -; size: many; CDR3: CAWTWAMNTEAFF
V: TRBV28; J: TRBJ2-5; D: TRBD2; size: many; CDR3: CASSPLAGVRETQYF
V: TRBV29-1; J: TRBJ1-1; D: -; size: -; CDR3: CSWQGNTEAFF
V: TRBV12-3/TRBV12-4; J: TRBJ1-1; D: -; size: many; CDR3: CASSFSGYTEAFF
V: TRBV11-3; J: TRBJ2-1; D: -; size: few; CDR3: CASSLWWGPDSEQFF
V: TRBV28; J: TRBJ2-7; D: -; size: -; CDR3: CASNLDPRTSSYEQYF
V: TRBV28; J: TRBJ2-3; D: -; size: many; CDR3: CASSSNGGGSTDTQYF
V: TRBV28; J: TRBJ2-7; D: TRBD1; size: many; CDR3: CATGQGAPYEQYF
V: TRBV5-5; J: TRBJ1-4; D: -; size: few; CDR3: CASSLSAHSNEKLFF
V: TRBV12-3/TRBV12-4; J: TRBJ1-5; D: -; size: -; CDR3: CASSFGSYSDQPQHF
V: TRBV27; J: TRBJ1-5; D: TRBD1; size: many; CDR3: CASSGGTGNQPQHF
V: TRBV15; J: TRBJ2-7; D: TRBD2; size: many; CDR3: CATSSGRVNEQYF
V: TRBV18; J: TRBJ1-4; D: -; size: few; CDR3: CASSGPTPDTTNEKLFF
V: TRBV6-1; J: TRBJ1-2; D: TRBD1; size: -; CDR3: CASSLNPTGDGYTF
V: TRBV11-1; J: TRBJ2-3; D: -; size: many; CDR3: CASSLLRGADTQYF
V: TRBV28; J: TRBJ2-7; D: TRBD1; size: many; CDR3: CASSLLRGLGGASEQYF
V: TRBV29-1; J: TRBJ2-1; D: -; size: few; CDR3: CSVEEVAYNEQFF
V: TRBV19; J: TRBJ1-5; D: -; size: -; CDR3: CASSMGGRSNQPQHF
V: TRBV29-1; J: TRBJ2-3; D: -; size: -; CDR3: CSVSGVPTTDTQYF
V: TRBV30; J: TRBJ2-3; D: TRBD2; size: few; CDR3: CAWSDGAGGSDTQYF